The T cell receptor (beta chain) described here comes from a study of blood T cell repertoires in COVID-19. TCRdb's table, derived via immunoSEQ multiplex PCR, lists solely in-frame clones and lacks some. This sample has approximately 210,000 clones, with 80% to 90% found just once. Germline V lookup: CDR1 LNHDA, CDR2 SQIVND (reference sequence). CDR3 length: 11 amino acids. The V and J ends lost 3 bases and 5 bases respectively, with 4 bases between them. Donors were grouped by their self-reported clinical history. This chain uses TRBV19 with TRBJ1-1; D gene ambiguous. The source of this sequence is a woman in her forties or fifties with acute COVID-19. Sequenced material: PBMCs or T cells enriched from blood (not recorded which). The DNA for the CDR3 is TGTGCCAGTAGTATGTATACTGAAGCTTTCTTT. Translated, it gives CASSMYTEAFF.